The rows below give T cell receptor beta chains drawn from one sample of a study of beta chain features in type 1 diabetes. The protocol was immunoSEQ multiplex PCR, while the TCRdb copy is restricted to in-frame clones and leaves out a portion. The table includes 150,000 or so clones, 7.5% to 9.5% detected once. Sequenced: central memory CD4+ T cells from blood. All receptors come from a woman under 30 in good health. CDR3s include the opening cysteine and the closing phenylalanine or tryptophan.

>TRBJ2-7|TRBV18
CASSPGGLATYEQYF
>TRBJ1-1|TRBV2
CASSGGTGLGSTEAFF
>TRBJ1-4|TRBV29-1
CSVEGGPSEKLFF
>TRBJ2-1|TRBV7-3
CASSLGGGRYNEQFF
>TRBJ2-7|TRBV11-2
CASSFGGGGYEQYF
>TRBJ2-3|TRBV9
CASSLDQGTQYF
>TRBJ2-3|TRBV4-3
CASSQMSGVSTDTQYF
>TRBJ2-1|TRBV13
CASSSETGDNEQFF
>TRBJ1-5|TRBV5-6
CASSSQGNQPQHF
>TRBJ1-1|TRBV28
CASSPGQGRGKAFF
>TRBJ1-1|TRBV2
CASIGTGRETEAFF